A selection of T cell receptor beta chains follows, all from one sample in a study of T-cell memory formation after mild COVID-19. TCRdb used MiXCR to reprocess the 5' RACE reads, holding one entry per CDR3 protein. The data contain 250,000 to 300,000 distinct CDR3 sequences, about 17% of them singletons. Sequenced input: PBMCs or a T cell subset sorted from them (not recorded which). These receptor sequences come from a man younger than 30 who had mild COVID-19 (a few samples of this study predate the infection). Cell type and time point are not known. Both conserved end residues are part of each CDR3. Clone size is given for some rows only: seen once, a few or many times, or a class if the clone is expanded.

cdr3_length v_call clone_size cdr3_aa
13 TRBV5-1 many CASSLSTNNEQFF
16 TRBV7-2 - CASSLFSTGAGDTQYF
15 TRBV27 - CASSNFGQFNSPLHF
15 TRBV5-1 few CASSLSSGGFYEQYF
15 TRBV5-1 few CASSLEGTGGNEAFF
15 TRBV5-4 - CASSNINRGQTEAFF
16 TRBV4-2 few CASSQVGTGDTTKQYF
17 TRBV6-2/TRBV6-3 few CASSHSIDRSSYNEQFF
14 TRBV6-5 - CASSYLNRIGGYTF
15 TRBV4-1 - CASSQPRTGNYGYTF
14 TRBV4-1 few CASSRSGVVGELFF
15 TRBV5-5 many CASSLFSGGAETQYF
16 TRBV4-2 many CASSQEGDPSTGELFF
15 TRBV7-9 - CASSPGPLWNYGYTF
14 TRBV6-2/TRBV6-3 once CASTTWAEQETQYF
15 TRBV5-1 - CASSLVGAGGETQYF
13 TRBV20-1 few CSARRREANEQFF
18 TRBV9 - CASSVARDREEQSEKLFF
15 TRBV18 - CASSPSSGGPYEQYF
13 TRBV11-2 few CASSLNGDTEAFF